The 21 T cell receptor beta chains reported below all come from one sample, sequenced in a study of esophageal squamous cell carcinoma under preoperative chemotherapy (dated by TCRdb to 2016 to 2019). This specimen's time point label, interpreted: before preoperative PTX-NDP chemotherapy. Libraries were made using PCR. Reads for this sample came from a HiSeq X Ten. The raw public data were reprocessed by TCRdb itself: fastp quality trimming at Q25, MiXCR clonotype calling, in-frame beta chains only. When rows share a CDR3 protein, they turn into one entry using the most common DNA and genes. The sample records tens of thousands of distinct CDR3 sequences, 40% to 60% of which are singletons. The ten largest clones represent about 12% of the sample. Sampling was carried out from a patient given preoperative chemotherapy. The receptors here all came from a human donor with esophageal squamous cell carcinoma. The donor label of this sample is uncertain.

The chain uses TRBV6-2 or TRBV6-3 and TRBJ2-5; possible D gene TRBD2, 7 bases. V lost 5 bases to trimming and J lost 3 bases, with 22 bases between them. CDR1 MNHEY and CDR2 SVGEGT come from the germline V gene. This CDR3 spans 17 amino acids. Here the CDR3 reads CASSPGEGGLDKETQYF. The CDR3 DNA reads TGTGCCAGCAGTCCGGGGGAGGGGGGCCTAGACAAAGAGACCCAGTACTTC.

The chain employs TRBV7-2 and TRBJ2-5, with 7 bases fitting TRBD2. The DNA end favors TRBJ2-3, so the J call may be wrong. The CDR3 runs 14 residues. Germline lookup yields CDR1 SGHTA and CDR2 FQGNSA. CDR3 DNA: TGTGGCATCAGCGGAGCGGGACCCAAAAACACGCAGTATTTT. Translation gives CGISGAGPKNTQYF.

The V call is TRBV6-1, the J call TRBJ2-2, with 7 bases matching TRBD1. With the DNA end fitting TRBJ2-3 better, the J assignment may be wrong. This CDR3 comprises 13 residues. CDR1 and CDR2 (germline): MNHNS, SASEGT. The CDR3 DNA is TGTGCCAGCAAGGCTGACAGGGCAGGGGAGCAGTATTTT. Translated: CASKADRAGEQYF.

This clonotype was observed a handful of times. V and J are TRBV12-3 or TRBV12-4 and TRBJ2-1; 14 bases line up with TRBD2. TRBJ2-5 matches the DNA end more closely, so the J call is doubtful. CDR3 size: 16 residues. The CDR3 loop reads CASSQTSGGALETQYF. The CDR3 DNA sequence: TGTGCCAGCAGCCAGACTAGCGGGGGGGCCCTAGAGACCCAGTACTTC.

V usage is TRBV7-2 and J usage is TRBJ2-2; D possibly corresponds to TRBD1 (5 bases). The length of the CDR3 is 16 residues. V gave up 5 bases and J gave up 13 bases, with 26 bases separating them. Germline values: CDR1 SGHTA, CDR2 FQGNSA. The CDR3 reads CASSKGQAVSTDTLFF. The DNA of the CDR3 is TGTGCCAGCAGCAAAGGACAAGCTGTCAGCACCGATACGCTGTTTTTT. Full variable domain (rest looked up from reference TRBV7-2 and TRBJ2-2): GAGVSQSPSNKVTEKGKDVELRCDPISGHTALYWYRQSLGQGLEFLIYFQGNSAPDKSGLPSDRFSAERTGGSVSTLTIQRTQQEDSAVYLCASSKGQAVSTDTLFFGEGSRLTVL.

This clonotype was detected ten times or more. The chain uses TRBV7-9 and TRBJ1-4; a possible D gene is TRBD1 (5 bases). The V gene lost 6 bases and the J gene lost 3 bases, with 14 bases spanning the gap. CDR3 size: 15 residues. Germline V lookup: CDR1 SEHNR, CDR2 FQNEAQ (reference sequence). The CDR3 coding sequence is TGTGCCAGCAGAGCAGCAGGGAGCGCTAATGAAAAACTGTTTTTT. Translation: CASRAAGSANEKLFF. Full variable domain (missing parts from reference TRBV7-9 and TRBJ1-4): DTGVSQNPRHKITKRGQNVTFRCDPISEHNRLYWYRQTLGQGPEFLTYFQNEAQLEKSRLLSDRFSAERPKGSFSTLEIQRTEQGDSAMYLCASRAAGSANEKLFFGSGTQLSVL.

This rearrangement joins TRBV12-3 or TRBV12-4 to TRBJ2-6; D tentatively reads TRBD1 or TRBD2 (5 bases each). The CDR3 is 16 residues long. The germline V and J ends were trimmed by 7 bases and 0 bases, with 13 bases remaining between them. The CDR3 protein is CASNVPGTSGANVLTF. CDR3 DNA sequence: TGTGCCAGCAATGTTCCGGGGACCTCTGGGGCCAACGTCCTGACTTTC.

J is TRBJ2-1 and V is TRBV7-2; no clear D. The CDR3 covers 14 residues. Germline V gene lookup returns CDR1 SGHTA and CDR2 FQGNSA. Trimming removed 5 bases at V and 0 bases at J, with 8 bases between. CDR3: CASSPPSSYNEQFF. The DNA of the CDR3 is TGTGCCAGCAGCCCCCCGAGCTCCTACAATGAGCAGTTCTTC.

This clonotype came up a few times. The chain couples TRBV19 to TRBJ2-1, with a possible D match to TRBD1 (6 bases). Germline-derived CDR1 and CDR2 are LNHDA and SQIVND (reference sequence). V dropped 5 bases and J dropped 7 bases, with 12 bases sitting between them. The CDR3 has 13 residues. The CDR3 loop is CASSWPQGNEQFF. The CDR3 DNA reads as TGTGCCAGTAGTTGGCCCCAGGGGAATGAGCAGTTCTTC.

This clonotype is large. The chain carries TRBV7-6 and TRBJ2-5; TRBD2 aligns across 7 bases. Germline CDR1 is SGHVS and CDR2 is FNYEAQ. With 5 bases clipped from V and 5 bases from J, the junction kept 17 bases outside the gene matches. The CDR3 loop spans 17 amino acids. CDR3 loop: CASSPSGASLSGETQYF. The CDR3 region has the DNA TGTGCCAGCAGCCCGAGCGGGGCGAGTCTCTCCGGGGAGACCCAGTACTTC. The full variable domain, its missing parts supplied by reference TRBV7-6 and TRBJ2-5, is GAGVSQSPRYKVTKRGQDVALRCDPISGHVSLYWYRQALGQGPEFLTYFNYEAQQDKSGLPNDRFSAERPEGSISTLTIQRTEQRDSAMYRCASSPSGASLSGETQYFGPGTRLLVL.

Of note for this clonotype: The CDR3 end shows no conserved phenylalanine or tryptophan, and so a read error is likely. The chain is built from TRBV7-8 and TRBJ2-5; unclear D gene. Germline CDR1 is SGHVS and CDR2 is FQNEAQ. There are 12 residues in the CDR3. Trimming left V 4 bases short and J 0 bases short, with 3 bases between. CDR3: CASSSNQETQYP. CDR3 coding DNA: TGTGCCAGCAGCTCGAACCAAGAGACCCAGTACCCC.

This clonotype showed up many times. The genes are TRBV11-3 and TRBJ2-1; D is possibly TRBD1 or TRBD2 (5 bases each). Germline-derived CDR1 and CDR2 are SGHNT and YENEEA. V was cut by 6 bases and J by 5 bases, with 14 bases left in between. This CDR3 has 14 amino acids. This CDR3 reads CASRLRGTHNEQFF. CDR3 nucleotides: TGTGCCAGCAGGCTAAGAGGGACCCACAATGAGCAGTTCTTC.

This chain connects TRBV2 to TRBJ2-6; D unclear. The ends were cut back, 3 bases at V and 2 bases at J, with 11 bases in the middle. This CDR3 has 16 amino acids. Germline values: CDR1 SNHLY, CDR2 FYNNEI. This CDR3 reads CASSDGRKPGANVLTF. The CDR3 DNA sequence: TGTGCCAGCAGTGACGGGCGTAAGCCTGGGGCCAACGTCCTGACTTTC.

This clonotype showed up just a few times. This chain connects TRBV7-3 to TRBJ2-3; the D gene is possibly TRBD1 (7 bases). The CDR3 runs to 17 residues. Germline values: CDR1 SGHTA, CDR2 FQGTGA. The germline V and J ends were trimmed by 10 bases and 6 bases, with 29 bases remaining between them. In nucleotides, the CDR3 is TGTGCCACCACACCGCCGGGACAGTGGGAGGCGAGCGATACGCAGTATTTT. It encodes CATTPPGQWEASDTQYF.

This clonotype appeared many times. The chain carries TRBV6-5 and TRBJ2-7; 7 nucleotides align to TRBD2. The germline gives CDR1 MNHEY, CDR2 SVGAGI. Trimming cost V 0 bases and J 5 bases; bases outside gene matches: 10. The CDR3 is 16 residues long. The CDR3 sequence: CASSYSAREAYHEQYF. Written as DNA, the CDR3 is TGTGCCAGCAGTTACTCGGCCCGGGAGGCGTATCACGAGCAGTACTTC.

The V and J genes are TRBV7-2 and TRBJ2-3; 11 bases map to TRBD1. The J call may not be correct, given that the DNA end is closer to TRBJ2-5. The length of the CDR3 is 16 residues. The germline CDR1 and CDR2 sequences are SGHTA and FQGNSA. The CDR3 reads CASGGQGGSGTDTQYF. CDR3 in DNA: TGTGCCAGCGGGGGACAGGGGGGGAGTGGCACAGATACCCAGTACTTC.

CDR3 nucleotides: TGTGCCAGCAGTACGCCGGGACTAGCGGGAGGGCCTGTCACCGGGGAGCTGTTTTTT. Encoded protein: CASSTPGLAGGPVTGELFF. The chain combines TRBV27 with TRBJ2-2; 16 bases are shared with TRBD2. The trim removed 5 bases at V and 4 bases at J, leaving 10 bases unmatched. CDR1 is MNHEY, CDR2 SMNVEV, per germline (reference sequence). The CDR3 totals 19 residues.

The chain uses TRBV28 and TRBJ2-5; D unclear. The J call is doubtful: the DNA matches TRBJ2-7 better. The CDR3 runs to 13 residues. Germline CDR1 reads MDHEN; CDR2 reads SYDVKM. The CDR3 reads CATNLVVGYEQYF. In DNA, the CDR3 is TGTGCCACCAACTTGGTCGTGGGCTACGAGCAGTACTTC.

At least ten counts were recorded for this clonotype. The chain joins TRBV5-5 to TRBJ2-1; either TRBD1 or TRBD2 may fit D (5 bases each). Per germline, CDR1 SGHKS and CDR2 YYEKEE (reference sequence). V shed 4 bases and J shed 4 bases, with 15 bases lying between them. The CDR3 has 15 residues. CDR3: CASSPGAGGYNEQFF. CDR3 coding DNA: TGTGCCAGCAGCCCTGGGGCGGGTGGGTACAATGAGCAGTTCTTC.

This clonotype has at least ten counts. The rearrangement uses TRBV6-1 and TRBJ2-3; 13 positions agree with TRBD2. CDR1 and CDR2 from the germline V gene are MNHNS and SASEGT. The CDR3 extends over 15 amino acids. V lost 8 bases to trimming and J lost 4 bases; unmatched junction nucleotides: 6. As DNA, the CDR3 is TGTGCCAGCCGGAGGACTAGCGGGAGCCCAGATACGCAGTATTTT. Protein product: CASRRTSGSPDTQYF.

V usage is TRBV7-8 and J usage is TRBJ2-1; D possibly corresponds to TRBD2 (6 bases). TRBJ2-7 matches the DNA end more closely, so the J call is doubtful. This CDR3 comprises 15 residues. Germline assignment: CDR1 SGHVS and CDR2 FQNEAQ. Here the CDR3 DNA reads TGTGCCAGCGGCTCGGGGCAGCGGGCCAAAGATATGCAGTACTTC. Its translation: CASGSGQRAKDMQYF.